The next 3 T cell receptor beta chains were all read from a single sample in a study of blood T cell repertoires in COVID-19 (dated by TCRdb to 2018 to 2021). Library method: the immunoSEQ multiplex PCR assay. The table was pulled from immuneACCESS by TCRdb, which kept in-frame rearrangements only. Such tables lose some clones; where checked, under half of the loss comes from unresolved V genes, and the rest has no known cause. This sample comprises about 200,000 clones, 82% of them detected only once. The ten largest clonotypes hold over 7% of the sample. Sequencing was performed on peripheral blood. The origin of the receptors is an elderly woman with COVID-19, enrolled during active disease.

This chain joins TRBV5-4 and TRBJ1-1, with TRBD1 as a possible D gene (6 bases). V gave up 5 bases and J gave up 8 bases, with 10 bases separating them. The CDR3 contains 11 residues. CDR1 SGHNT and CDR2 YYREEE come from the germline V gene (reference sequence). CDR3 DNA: TGTGCCAGCAGTTCTGACAGGGAAGCTTTCTTT. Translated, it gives CASSSDREAFF. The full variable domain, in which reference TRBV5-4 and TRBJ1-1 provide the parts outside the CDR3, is ETGVTQSPTHLIKTRGQQVTLRCSSQSGHNTVSWYQQALGQGPQFIFQYYREEENGRGNFPPRFSGLQFPNYSSELNVNALELDDSALYLCASSSDREAFFGQGTRLTVV.

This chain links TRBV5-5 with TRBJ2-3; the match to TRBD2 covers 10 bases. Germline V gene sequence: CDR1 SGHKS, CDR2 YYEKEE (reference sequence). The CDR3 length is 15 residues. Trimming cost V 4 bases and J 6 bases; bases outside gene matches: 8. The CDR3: CASSPLAGTRDTQYF. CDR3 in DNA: TGTGCCAGCAGCCCACTAGCGGGGACGAGGGATACGCAGTATTTT.

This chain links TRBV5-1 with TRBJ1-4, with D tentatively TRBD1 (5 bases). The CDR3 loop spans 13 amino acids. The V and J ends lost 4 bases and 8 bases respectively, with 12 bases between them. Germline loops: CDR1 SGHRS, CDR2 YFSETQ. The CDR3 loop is CASSTGLQEKLFF. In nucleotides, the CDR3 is TGCGCCAGCAGCACGGGACTACAAGAAAAACTGTTTTTT.